By frequency in the sample, the clone carrying this TCR beta chain is medium-sized. Antigen unknown. Multiplex PCR with BIOMED2 TRB-A/B primer pools amplified TRB rearrangements. One entry per CDR3 protein, called by TCRdb with MiXCR from the multiplex PCR reads. The sample gives under 5,000 distinct CDR3 sequences, about 25% of which show up once; 20% to 25% is in the top ten. This entry is derived from a study of T and B cells in COVID-19 patients. Turning to the study itself: Peripheral blood came from COVID-19 patients with active infection or after recovery. Critical illness requiring mechanical ventilation or extracorporeal membrane oxygenation affected about 60% of the 20 active-infection patients. Study-level findings and limits: At recovery TRB diversity and richness exceeded healthy donors, after highly clonal active COVID-19 repertoires.

There are 15 residues in the CDR3. Trimming at V came to 0 bases and at J to 7 bases, leaving 2 bases not matched to a gene. The V gene's germline CDR1 is MRHNA and CDR2 SNTAGT. Blood genomic DNA input for TRB amplification was roughly 250-550 ng. The clonotype comes from a human donor with active COVID-19. Source material: blood. The chain is built from TRBV6-4 and TRBJ2-1, with TRBD2 identical over 11 bases. The CDR3 region is CASSDSSSGGNEQFF. CDR3 DNA: TGTGCCAGCAGTGACTCGTCTAGCGGGGGGAATGAGCAGTTCTTC.